These T cell receptor beta chains were read from a single sample in a study of shared clonotypes between healthy human individuals. Only in-frame clones appear in the TCRdb table, and some are missing; sequencing was by immunoSEQ multiplex PCR. The repertoire has millions of clones, just over 90% of them found once; the top ten carry roughly 0.13%. The sample comprised naive CD4+ T cells sorted from blood. All receptors come from a man aged 18 to 29 in good health. Each CDR3 is given with its conserved first and last residue. Fields, in order: clone size, J gene, D gene, V gene, CDR3 protein, CDR3 DNA. The D gene is left open where the match is weak. A clone size is listed for some rows: how often the clone was seen (once, few, many), or a class if it is expanded.

clone size: NA; J gene: TRBJ1-2; D gene: TRBD1; V gene: TRBV18; CDR3 protein: CASSPWDRLANYGYTF; CDR3 DNA: TGTGCCAGCTCACCGTGGGACAGACTGGCTAACTATGGCTACACCTTC
clone size: NA; J gene: TRBJ1-2; D gene: NA; V gene: TRBV20-1; CDR3 protein: CSAPWVGYTF; CDR3 DNA: TGCAGTGCCCCTTGGGTCGGCTACACCTTC
clone size: NA; J gene: TRBJ1-1; D gene: NA; V gene: TRBV19; CDR3 protein: CASSNRARWDTEAFF; CDR3 DNA: TGTGCCAGTAGTAACAGGGCAAGATGGGACACTGAAGCTTTCTTT
clone size: NA; J gene: TRBJ1-6; D gene: NA; V gene: TRBV6-6; CDR3 protein: CASSISGNSPLHF; CDR3 DNA: TGTGCCAGCAGCATTTCAGGGAATTCACCCCTCCACTTT
clone size: NA; J gene: TRBJ2-1; D gene: NA; V gene: TRBV5-1; CDR3 protein: CASRSRNEQFF; CDR3 DNA: TGCGCCAGCAGGTCCCGCAATGAGCAGTTCTTC
clone size: NA; J gene: TRBJ2-5; D gene: NA; V gene: TRBV19; CDR3 protein: CASSRAVKETQYF; CDR3 DNA: TGTGCCAGTAGCCGGGCAGTAAAAGAGACCCAGTACTTC
clone size: NA; J gene: TRBJ2-7; D gene: NA; V gene: TRBV14; CDR3 protein: CASSPGARQGTYEQYF; CDR3 DNA: TGTGCCAGCAGCCCTGGGGCCCGTCAGGGGACCTACGAGCAGTACTTC
clone size: NA; J gene: TRBJ2-3; D gene: NA; V gene: TRBV7-2; CDR3 protein: CASSTTSTSTDTQYF; CDR3 DNA: TGTGCCAGCAGCACCACATCGACTAGCACAGATACGCAGTATTTT
clone size: once; J gene: TRBJ1-6; D gene: NA; V gene: TRBV2; CDR3 protein: CASTLGHGNNSPLHF; CDR3 DNA: TGTGCCAGCACCTTGGGACACGGTAATAATTCACCCCTCCACTTT
clone size: NA; J gene: TRBJ2-7; D gene: TRBD2; V gene: TRBV9; CDR3 protein: CASSVGTSGRKHEQYF; CDR3 DNA: TGTGCCAGCAGCGTAGGGACTAGCGGGAGAAAACACGAGCAGTACTTC
clone size: NA; J gene: TRBJ2-7; D gene: NA; V gene: TRBV6-5; CDR3 protein: CASSYRFPYEQYF; CDR3 DNA: TGTGCCAGCAGTTATCGATTTCCCTACGAGCAGTACTTC
clone size: NA; J gene: TRBJ2-1; D gene: NA; V gene: TRBV5-4; CDR3 protein: CASSPAGPYNEQFF; CDR3 DNA: TGTGCCAGCAGCCCTGCGGGACCTTACAATGAGCAGTTCTTC
clone size: NA; J gene: TRBJ2-7; D gene: TRBD1; V gene: TRBV9; CDR3 protein: CASSPRTETGAEQYF; CDR3 DNA: TGTGCCAGCAGCCCCCGAACGGAGACAGGGGCCGAGCAGTACTTC
clone size: NA; J gene: TRBJ2-7; D gene: NA; V gene: TRBV29-1; CDR3 protein: CSVESRQGSEQYF; CDR3 DNA: TGCAGCGTTGAGTCGCGCCAGGGAAGCGAGCAGTACTTC
clone size: NA; J gene: TRBJ1-2; D gene: NA; V gene: TRBV5-1; CDR3 protein: CASSSGGGNYGYTF; CDR3 DNA: TGCGCCAGCTCCAGCGGGGGGGGTAACTATGGCTACACCTTC
clone size: NA; J gene: TRBJ2-5; D gene: NA; V gene: TRBV6-6; CDR3 protein: CASRDSQETQYF; CDR3 DNA: TGTGCCAGCAGGGACAGCCAAGAGACCCAGTACTTC
clone size: once; J gene: TRBJ1-5; D gene: NA; V gene: TRBV2; CDR3 protein: CASSETSKNQPQHF; CDR3 DNA: TGTGCCAGCAGCGAGACAAGTAAGAATCAGCCCCAGCATTTT
clone size: NA; J gene: TRBJ2-7; D gene: TRBD1; V gene: TRBV29-1; CDR3 protein: CSVEVDRGLEQYF; CDR3 DNA: TGCAGCGTTGAGGTGGACAGGGGGCTCGAGCAGTACTTC
clone size: NA; J gene: TRBJ2-5; D gene: NA; V gene: TRBV10-3; CDR3 protein: CATGPSGETQYF; CDR3 DNA: TGTGCCACCGGGCCTTCTGGGGAGACCCAGTACTTC
clone size: NA; J gene: TRBJ1-1; D gene: TRBD1; V gene: TRBV19; CDR3 protein: CASLGQGYTEAFF; CDR3 DNA: TGTGCCAGTCTCGGACAGGGTTACACTGAAGCTTTCTTT
clone size: NA; J gene: TRBJ2-3; D gene: NA; V gene: TRBV2; CDR3 protein: CASTQQSDTQYF; CDR3 DNA: TGTGCCAGCACCCAGCAGAGTGATACGCAGTATTTT
clone size: NA; J gene: TRBJ2-4; D gene: NA; V gene: TRBV30; CDR3 protein: CAWSGTGVAKNIQYF; CDR3 DNA: TGTGCCTGGAGTGGCACAGGAGTAGCCAAAAACATTCAGTACTTC
clone size: NA; J gene: TRBJ1-3; D gene: NA; V gene: TRBV6-5; CDR3 protein: CASSLGLNSGNTIYF; CDR3 DNA: TGTGCCAGCAGTTTGGGACTGAACTCTGGAAACACCATATATTTT
clone size: NA; J gene: TRBJ1-6; D gene: NA; V gene: TRBV4-2; CDR3 protein: CASSQIGQGGHSPLHF; CDR3 DNA: TGTGCCAGCAGCCAAATTGGGCAGGGTGGTCATTCACCCCTCCACTTT
clone size: NA; J gene: TRBJ2-4; D gene: TRBD2; V gene: TRBV6-1; CDR3 protein: CASSGGLGDPVAKNIQYF; CDR3 DNA: TGTGCCAGCAGTGGTGGACTAGGTGATCCGGTAGCCAAAAACATTCAGTACTTC
clone size: NA; J gene: TRBJ2-7; D gene: NA; V gene: TRBV19; CDR3 protein: CASSIQHSYEQYF; CDR3 DNA: TGTGCCAGTAGTATCCAGCATTCCTACGAGCAGTACTTC
clone size: NA; J gene: TRBJ2-3; D gene: TRBD1; V gene: TRBV29-1; CDR3 protein: CSVKRQGGRTDTQYF; CDR3 DNA: TGCAGCGTTAAAAGACAGGGGGGACGCACAGATACGCAGTATTTT
clone size: NA; J gene: TRBJ2-7; D gene: NA; V gene: TRBV6-5; CDR3 protein: CATGGRGDYEQYF; CDR3 DNA: TGTGCCACCGGGGGACGGGGAGACTACGAGCAGTACTTC
clone size: NA; J gene: TRBJ1-3; D gene: NA; V gene: TRBV5-6; CDR3 protein: CASSKGTGPSGNTIYF; CDR3 DNA: TGTGCCAGCAGCAAAGGGACCGGACCCTCTGGAAACACCATATATTTT
clone size: NA; J gene: TRBJ1-1; D gene: NA; V gene: TRBV5-1; CDR3 protein: CASSSSGLMNTEAFF; CDR3 DNA: TGCGCCAGCAGCTCCTCGGGACTCATGAACACTGAAGCTTTCTTT
clone size: NA; J gene: TRBJ2-5; D gene: TRBD2; V gene: TRBV5-1; CDR3 protein: CASSLMPSGSETQYF; CDR3 DNA: TGCGCCAGCAGCTTGATGCCTAGCGGGTCAGAGACCCAGTACTTC
clone size: NA; J gene: TRBJ2-7; D gene: NA; V gene: TRBV5-1; CDR3 protein: CASSWNPVGITTYEQYF; CDR3 DNA: TGCGCCAGCAGCTGGAATCCGGTGGGTATTACGACCTACGAGCAGTACTTC
clone size: NA; J gene: TRBJ2-2; D gene: NA; V gene: TRBV5-1; CDR3 protein: CASSLEVGGGTGELFF; CDR3 DNA: TGCGCCAGCAGCTTGGAAGTCGGGGGTGGCACCGGGGAGCTGTTTTTT
clone size: once; J gene: TRBJ1-5; D gene: TRBD1; V gene: TRBV10-3; CDR3 protein: CAISDDRGRQPQHF; CDR3 DNA: TGTGCCATCAGTGACGACAGGGGTCGGCAGCCCCAGCATTTT
clone size: NA; J gene: TRBJ2-1; D gene: NA; V gene: TRBV4-1; CDR3 protein: CASSRGLVTYNEQFF; CDR3 DNA: TGCGCCAGCAGCCGGGGACTGGTCACCTACAATGAGCAGTTCTTC
clone size: NA; J gene: TRBJ2-7; D gene: NA; V gene: TRBV7-2; CDR3 protein: CASSPWGSYEQYF; CDR3 DNA: TGTGCCAGCAGCCCATGGGGCAGTTACGAGCAGTACTTC
clone size: NA; J gene: TRBJ2-1; D gene: TRBD2; V gene: TRBV6-6; CDR3 protein: CASSPSGSSYNEQFF; CDR3 DNA: TGTGCCAGCAGTCCGAGCGGGAGCTCCTACAATGAGCAGTTCTTC
clone size: NA; J gene: TRBJ1-3; D gene: TRBD1; V gene: TRBV19; CDR3 protein: CASSEGAPGNTIYF; CDR3 DNA: TGTGCCAGTAGTGAGGGGGCGCCTGGAAACACCATATATTTT
clone size: NA; J gene: TRBJ1-5; D gene: TRBD1; V gene: TRBV7-9; CDR3 protein: CASSLGQGGHQPQHF; CDR3 DNA: TGTGCCAGCAGCTTAGGACAGGGCGGGCACCAGCCCCAGCATTTT
clone size: NA; J gene: TRBJ1-5; D gene: NA; V gene: TRBV27; CDR3 protein: CASSLWSQGRYSNQPQHF; CDR3 DNA: TGTGCCAGCAGTTTATGGAGTCAGGGCCGGTATAGCAATCAGCCCCAGCATTTT
clone size: NA; J gene: TRBJ2-7; D gene: NA; V gene: TRBV7-9; CDR3 protein: CASSLSGAGEQYF; CDR3 DNA: TGTGCCAGCAGCTTATCCGGGGCCGGCGAGCAGTACTTC
clone size: NA; J gene: TRBJ2-1; D gene: TRBD1; V gene: TRBV5-1; CDR3 protein: CASSHSPWTGRDEQFF; CDR3 DNA: TGCGCCAGCAGCCATAGCCCCTGGACAGGGCGCGATGAGCAGTTCTTC
clone size: NA; J gene: TRBJ2-2; D gene: NA; V gene: TRBV13; CDR3 protein: CASSLVLRRNGELFF; CDR3 DNA: TGTGCCAGCAGCTTAGTCCTTAGGAGGAACGGGGAGCTGTTTTTT
clone size: once; J gene: TRBJ1-3; D gene: NA; V gene: TRBV19; CDR3 protein: CASHSSGNTIYF; CDR3 DNA: TGTGCCAGTCATTCCTCTGGAAACACCATATATTTT
clone size: NA; J gene: TRBJ1-2; D gene: NA; V gene: TRBV30; CDR3 protein: CAWSVRVTNYGYTF; CDR3 DNA: TGTGCCTGGAGTGTACGGGTTACTAACTATGGCTACACCTTC
clone size: NA; J gene: TRBJ1-2; D gene: NA; V gene: TRBV28; CDR3 protein: CASSFGAAPNYGYTF; CDR3 DNA: TGTGCCAGCAGTTTTGGGGCAGCCCCTAACTATGGCTACACCTTC
clone size: NA; J gene: TRBJ2-7; D gene: NA; V gene: TRBV5-1; CDR3 protein: CASSLGLVAEYYEQYF; CDR3 DNA: TGCGCCAGCAGCTTAGGCCTAGTAGCGGAATACTACGAGCAGTACTTC
clone size: NA; J gene: TRBJ2-1; D gene: NA; V gene: TRBV7-2; CDR3 protein: CASSLAQGSEQFF; CDR3 DNA: TGTGCCAGCAGCTTAGCACAGGGTTCTGAGCAGTTCTTC
clone size: NA; J gene: TRBJ2-2; D gene: TRBD2; V gene: TRBV5-1; CDR3 protein: CASSSGPRITSGAPTGELFF; CDR3 DNA: TGCGCCAGCAGCTCAGGCCCTCGCATTACTAGCGGGGCCCCCACCGGGGAGCTGTTTTTT
clone size: NA; J gene: TRBJ2-5; D gene: TRBD1; V gene: TRBV2; CDR3 protein: CASSTGGRETQYF; CDR3 DNA: TGTGCCAGCAGTACAGGGGGGCGGGAGACCCAGTACTTC
clone size: NA; J gene: TRBJ1-4; D gene: NA; V gene: TRBV30; CDR3 protein: CAWSDREKLFF; CDR3 DNA: TGTGCCTGGAGTGACAGAGAAAAACTGTTTTTT
clone size: NA; J gene: TRBJ2-1; D gene: NA; V gene: TRBV2; CDR3 protein: CASSRGTGFYNEQFF; CDR3 DNA: TGTGCCAGCAGTCGCGGGACTGGATTCTACAATGAGCAGTTCTTC
clone size: few; J gene: TRBJ1-5; D gene: NA; V gene: TRBV5-4; CDR3 protein: CASSLGDQPQHF; CDR3 DNA: TGTGCCAGCAGCTTAGGCGATCAGCCCCAGCATTTT
clone size: NA; J gene: TRBJ1-2; D gene: NA; V gene: TRBV2; CDR3 protein: CASSDARSYGYTF; CDR3 DNA: TGTGCCAGCAGTGACGCCAGAAGCTATGGCTACACCTTC
clone size: NA; J gene: TRBJ2-3; D gene: NA; V gene: TRBV10-3; CDR3 protein: CAIRDTTSTDTQYF; CDR3 DNA: TGTGCCATCCGGGACACGACTAGCACAGATACGCAGTATTTT